This T cell receptor beta chain emerged from a study of blood T cells in healthy people across ages. General observations from the study: Long-lived and aged donors differed, with more naive CD4+ cells and higher diversity in the long-lived.

The CDR3 is 14 amino acids. V was shortened by 5 bases and J by 2 bases, with 13 bases between the two germline ends. Germline CDR1 and CDR2: MRHNA and SNTAGT. Many counts were recorded for this clonotype. Its cognate antigen is unknown. Total RNA was isolated from each sample in quantities of at least 6 micrograms. Primed by a sample-barcoded 5' primer and a J-beta primer mix, a second PCR proceeded for roughly 7 to 11 cycles. Template switching added a 12-random-nucleotide identifier to every cDNA molecule. TCRdb ran MiXCR on the 5' RACE reads and lists one entry per CDR3 protein. The top ten clones hold 10% to 15% of a sample with about 810,000 distinct CDR3 sequences, roughly 35% of them seen once.

Sequencing used blood. V gene TRBV6-4 combines with J gene TRBJ2-7; D may be TRBD2 (6 bases). This clonotype originated in a man between 18 and 29 years old in good health. Here the CDR3 DNA reads TGTGCCAGCAGTTGCGGGACCTTAGCCTACGAGCAGTACTTC. Translated, it gives CASSCGTLAYEQYF.